The 30 T cell receptor beta chains below come from one sample, sequenced in a study of early T cells in non-severe SARS-CoV-2 infection. TCRdb itself ran the 5' RACE reads through MiXCR, one entry per CDR3 protein. The table lists 100,000 to 130,000 distinct CDR3 sequences, around 10% of them singletons. The source material was whole blood. The source is an adult who was a healthcare worker with PCR-confirmed SARS-CoV-2 infection or an uninfected control (not recorded which).

The V call is TRBV27, the J call TRBJ2-7; 7 bases agree with TRBD1. With 3 bases clipped from V and 1 base from J, the junction kept 3 bases outside the gene matches. Germline CDR1 MNHEY, CDR2 SMNVEV (reference sequence). The CDR3 contains 14 residues. The CDR3 DNA is TGTGCCAGCAGTTTTTTGGGACAGTCCTACGAGCAGTACTTC. It translates to CASSFLGQSYEQYF.

This rearrangement joins TRBV12-3 or TRBV12-4 to TRBJ1-6, with D perhaps matching TRBD1 (6 bases). The ends were cut back, 7 bases at V and 7 bases at J, with 11 bases in the middle. The CDR3 consists of 13 residues. CDR3 region: CASNPGANSPLHF. DNA for the CDR3: TGTGCCAGCAACCCGGGGGCCAATTCACCCCTCCACTTT.

The V call is TRBV7-8, the J call TRBJ2-3; D is possibly TRBD1 or TRBD2 (6 bases each). Trimming left V 5 bases short and J 5 bases short, with 23 bases between. This CDR3 comprises 17 residues. Germline V gene lookup returns CDR1 SGHVS and CDR2 FQNEAQ. In nucleotides, the CDR3 is TGTGCCAGCAGCCAGCCCGACGGGGGCCGCACAAGAGATACGCAGTATTTT. Encoded protein: CASSQPDGGRTRDTQYF.

This clonotype has only a few counts. The chain joins TRBV11-3 to TRBJ2-5, with D tentatively TRBD1 (6 bases). The CDR3 is 16 amino acids. The ends were cut back, 5 bases at V and 3 bases at J, with 19 bases in the middle. Per the germline V gene, CDR1 is SGHNT and CDR2 is YENEEA. The CDR3 loop reads CASSNRVDSSKETQYF. The CDR3 bases are TGTGCCAGCAGCAACCGGGTGGACAGCTCGAAAGAGACCCAGTACTTC. Full variable domain (rest looked up from reference TRBV11-3 and TRBJ2-5): EAGVVQSPRYKIIEKKQPVAFWCNPISGHNTLYWYLQNLGQGPELLIRYENEEAVDDSQLPKDRFSAERLKGVDSTLKIQPAELGDSAVYLCASSNRVDSSKETQYFGPGTRLLVL.

At least ten counts were recorded for this clonotype. This sequence joins TRBV7-8 and TRBJ2-7; 10 bases fit TRBD2. From germline, CDR1 is SGHVS and CDR2 FQNEAQ. V was pared by 5 bases and J by 3 bases, with 4 bases of the junction left unmatched. The CDR3 covers 14 residues. The CDR3 sequence: CASSLSGGVYEQYF. For the CDR3, the DNA is TGTGCCAGCAGCCTGAGCGGGGGGGTCTACGAGCAGTACTTC.

Many counts were recorded for this clonotype. At one boundary the junction diverges from the germline segment, which might be a read error. DNA for the CDR3: TGCAGCGTTGACACACTTCGGACAGGGTACTCCTTC. It encodes CSVDTLRTGYSF. This rearrangement joins TRBV29-1 to TRBJ1-2, with TRBD1 matching 8 bases. The CDR3 extends over 12 amino acids. CDR1 and CDR2 (germline): SQVTM, ANQGSEA. Looking up the rest from reference TRBV29-1 and TRBJ1-2 gives the full variable domain: SAVISQKPSRDICQRGTSLTIQCQVDSQVTMMFWYRQQPGQSLTLIATANQGSEATYESGFVIDKFPISRPNLTFSTLTVSNMSPEDSSIYLCSVDTLRTGYSFGSGTRLTVV.

This clonotype was observed at least ten times. The chain combines TRBV18 with TRBJ2-1; perhaps TRBD1 as D (6 bases). V lost 9 bases, J lost 0 bases, and 12 bases lay in between. The CDR3 has 14 amino acids. In germline, CDR1 is KGHSH, CDR2 LQKENI. Here the CDR3 DNA reads TGTGCCAGTCGACAGGTGATCTCCTACAATGAGCAGTTCTTC. This sequence encodes CASRQVISYNEQFF.

In this sample, this clonotype turned up many times. The gene calls are TRBV10-3 and TRBJ2-7; 7 nucleotides agree with TRBD1. The CDR3 covers 16 residues. Germline V gives CDR1 ENHRY, CDR2 SYGVKD. With 4 bases clipped from V and 9 bases from J, the junction kept 18 bases outside the gene matches. This CDR3 reads CAISGKLTGFPTGQYF. CDR3 nucleotide sequence: TGTGCCATCAGTGGTAAACTGACAGGGTTCCCCACCGGGCAGTACTTC.

This clonotype was counted ten times or more. V usage is TRBV6-5 and J usage is TRBJ2-1, with TRBD1 identical over 7 bases. The CDR3 length is 15 residues. V shed 5 bases, J shed 2 bases, and the junction held 6 bases outside the gene matches. CDR1 and CDR2 from the germline V gene are MNHEY and SVGAGI. The CDR3, as DNA: TGTGCCAGCAGTCATGACAGGGTCGCCTACAATGAGCAGTTCTTC. It translates to CASSHDRVAYNEQFF.

Ten or more counts support this clonotype. The chain combines TRBV29-1 with TRBJ1-2; D call uncertain. Per the germline V gene, CDR1 is SQVTM and CDR2 is ANQGSEA. This CDR3 is 14 amino acids long. The V end lost 5 bases, the J end lost 7 bases, and 20 bases lay between the germline ends. The CDR3 reads CSVPVGKGTSGYTF. The CDR3, as DNA: TGCAGCGTTCCCGTCGGGAAGGGAACGAGTGGCTACACCTTC.

This clonotype was observed a few times. This chain joins TRBV5-1 and TRBJ1-5; D may be TRBD1 (6 bases). Germline loops: CDR1 SGHRS, CDR2 YFSETQ. The CDR3 runs 15 residues. The V gene lost 0 bases and the J gene lost 4 bases, with 11 bases spanning the gap. The CDR3 nucleotides are TGCGCCAGCAGCTTGGAAACAGGGCAGAATCAGCCCCAGCATTTT. It codes for CASSLETGQNQPQHF.

The V call is TRBV12-5, the J call TRBJ2-1; TRBD1 might be the D (6 bases). Trimming took 8 bases from V and 5 from J, leaving 19 bases between them. The CDR3 has 15 residues. Germline V gene data show CDR1 as LGHNT and CDR2 as FRNRAP. The CDR3 region is CASLLTGDVNNEQFF. Written as DNA, the CDR3 is TGTGCTAGTCTCCTGACAGGTGATGTGAACAATGAGCAGTTCTTC.

The rearrangement links TRBV12-5 to TRBJ1-6; D is unresolved. Germline V gives CDR1 LGHNT, CDR2 FRNRAP. The CDR3 spans 15 residues. The germline V and J ends were trimmed by 6 bases and 8 bases, with 17 bases remaining between them. The CDR3 DNA is TGTGCTAGTGGAAAGGGTGACCCATTCGATTCACCCCTCCACTTT. Translated, it gives CASGKGDPFDSPLHF.

In its sample, this clonotype was seen a few times. The chain recombines TRBV7-3 with TRBJ2-7; a weak D match, TRBD2 (5 bases). Trimming took off 2 bases at V and 5 bases at J, with 13 bases between the two ends. The CDR3 has 14 residues. The germline CDR1 and CDR2 sequences are SGHTA and FQGTGA. CDR3 amino acids: CASSLGGPSHEQYF. Written as DNA, the CDR3 is TGTGCCAGCAGCTTAGGCGGGCCATCACACGAGCAGTACTTC.

J is TRBJ1-6 and V is TRBV9; unclear D gene. In germline, CDR1 is SGDLS, CDR2 YYNGEE. The CDR3 spans 14 residues. V was pared by 2 bases and J by 7 bases, with 10 bases between. The CDR3 DNA follows: TGTGCCAGCAGCGTGGCGGGTCCAAATTCACCCCTCCACTTT. Encoded protein: CASSVAGPNSPLHF.

This clonotype came up a few times. The chain couples TRBV14 to TRBJ2-3; 8 bases are a match to TRBD1. The CDR3 is 15 residues long. The germline V gene has CDR1 SGHDN and CDR2 FVKESK. The J segment lost 8 bases and the V segment lost 4 bases, leaving 11 bases of the junction unmatched. CDR3 sequence (DNA): TGTGCCAGCAGCCCACCGGGACAGGCAAGCGGTACGCAGTATTTT. It encodes CASSPPGQASGTQYF.

This clonotype appeared many times. The CDR3 nucleotides are TGCAGTGCTAGACAGCAGGGGGTGTACACCTTC. It translates to CSARQQGVYTF. This rearrangement joins TRBV20-1 to TRBJ1-2, with TRBD1 matching over 7 bases. This CDR3 has 11 residues. Germline V gene data show CDR1 as DFQATT and CDR2 as SNEGSKA (reference sequence). V lost 2 bases to trimming and J lost 11 bases; unmatched junction nucleotides: 5.

V is TRBV7-2 and J is TRBJ1-1; no clear D. The CDR3 totals 16 residues. CDR1 and CDR2 from the germline V gene are SGHTA and FQGNSA. Trimming shortened V by 8 bases and J by 7 bases, and 26 bases separated the two germline ends. CDR3 coding DNA: TGTGCCAGCGTTTCCCGTTCGGCAGGCGCTGAGTATGAAGCTTTCTTT. Translation: CASVSRSAGAEYEAFF.

This clonotype was recorded at least ten times. J is TRBJ2-2 and V is TRBV24-1; weak D call: TRBD1 (6 bases). The V end was cut by 5 bases, the J end by 0 bases, with 18 bases between. The CDR3 has 18 amino acids. Germline loops: CDR1 KGHDR, CDR2 SFDVKD. The CDR3 DNA reads TGTGCCACCAGTGCTAGGGGGTCCGGGACGGCGAACACCGGGGAGCTGTTTTTT. This codes for CATSARGSGTANTGELFF.

This clonotype came up once. V is TRBV7-9 and J is TRBJ1-3, with 9 bases identical to TRBD1. There are 16 residues in the CDR3. Germline CDR1 SEHNR, CDR2 FQNEAQ (reference sequence). J gave up 2 bases and V 4 bases, and 6 bases lay outside the gene matches. The CDR3 nucleotides read TGTGCCAGCAGCTCGTACAGGGGGCTAGCTGGAAACACCATATATTTT. Protein: CASSSYRGLAGNTIYF.

This clonotype was seen a few times. This rearrangement joins TRBV7-2 to TRBJ2-1; 11 bases are shared with TRBD2. V shed 4 bases, J shed 7 bases, and the junction held 9 bases outside the gene matches. The CDR3 runs to 16 residues. Germline lookup yields CDR1 SGHTA and CDR2 FQGNSA. In DNA form, the CDR3 reads TGTGCCAGCAGCTCGACTAGCGGGGTGCCCTTGAATGAGCAGTTCTTC. This sequence encodes CASSSTSGVPLNEQFF. The complete variable domain, with remaining parts taken from reference TRBV7-2 and TRBJ2-1, reads GAGVSQSPSNKVTEKGKDVELRCDPISGHTALYWYRQSLGQGLEFLIYFQGNSAPDKSGLPSDRFSAERTGGSVSTLTIQRTQQEDSAVYLCASSSTSGVPLNEQFFGPGTRLTVL.

V and J are TRBV2 and TRBJ1-1; D might be TRBD1 (5 bases). The V gene lost 3 bases and the J gene lost 2 bases, with 7 bases spanning the gap. The CDR3 has 13 amino acids. CDR1 is SNHLY and CDR2 is FYNNEI in the germline V gene. CDR3 protein: CASSDDSNTEAFF. CDR3 in DNA: TGTGCCAGCAGTGATGACAGCAACACTGAAGCTTTCTTT.

This clonotype was counted between two and nine times. The genes are TRBV7-6 and TRBJ1-6; TRBD1 matches at 7 bases. The germline CDR1 and CDR2 sequences are SGHVS and FNYEAQ. The trim removed 10 bases at V and 5 bases at J, leaving 14 bases unmatched. The CDR3 spans 16 residues. In DNA, the CDR3 is TGTGCCACCCGGACCGGGGCAGGGGGGGATAATTCACCCCTCCACTTT. Translating gives CATRTGAGGDNSPLHF.

This sequence joins TRBV29-1 and TRBJ2-1; D perhaps matches TRBD2 (6 bases). The CDR3 consists of 13 residues. Germline V gives CDR1 SQVTM, CDR2 ANQGSEA. V dropped 6 bases and J dropped 7 bases, with 16 bases sitting between them. The DNA of the CDR3 is TGCAGCGTGGGGGAGGCCCCGGGGAATGAGCAGTTCTTC. Its translation: CSVGEAPGNEQFF.

A few counts support this clonotype. This chain joins TRBV10-2 and TRBJ2-3; the match to TRBD2 covers 14 bases. The CDR3 length is 19 residues. Per germline, CDR1 WSHSY and CDR2 SAAADI. The V and J ends lost 5 bases and 6 bases, in that order; junction bases with no gene match: 16. The DNA for the CDR3 is TGCGCCAGCAGTTCTCGATCGTCGGGACTAGCGGGGGCTGGGGATACGCAGTATTTT. It codes for CASSSRSSGLAGAGDTQYF.

V usage is TRBV24-1 and J usage is TRBJ2-1, with 12 positions matching TRBD2. This CDR3 is 16 amino acids long. Germline lookup yields CDR1 KGHDR and CDR2 SFDVKD. The V gene end was trimmed by 0 bases and the J gene end by 9 bases; junction bases not matched to a gene: 5. In DNA form, the CDR3 reads TGTGCCACCAGTGATTTGACTAGCGGGAGGCCGGGTGAGCAGTTCTTC. Protein product: CATSDLTSGRPGEQFF.

There are many counts of this clonotype. The genes are TRBV5-4 and TRBJ1-2; possible D gene TRBD1, 5 bases. This CDR3 comprises 16 residues. Trimming took 1 base from V and 6 from J, leaving 19 bases between them. CDR1 is SGHNT, CDR2 YYREEE, per germline (reference sequence). DNA for the CDR3: TGTGCCAGCAGCTTGCTAACGCTCCCGGGGCGGGATGGCTACACCTTC. This sequence encodes CASSLLTLPGRDGYTF.

This clonotype was recorded a few times. The chain uses TRBV18 and TRBJ1-2, with 8 bases identical to TRBD1. Germline V gene lookup returns CDR1 KGHSH and CDR2 LQKENI. CDR3 length: 12 amino acids. V shed 3 bases, J shed 8 bases, and the junction held 2 bases outside the gene matches. CDR3 bases: TGTGCCAGCTCACCGGGACAGGCGGGCTACACCTTC. Residues: CASSPGQAGYTF.

The chain recombines TRBV29-1 with TRBJ2-7; no clear D gene. Deletions cut 8 bases from V and 0 bases from J, with 8 bases between. The CDR3 is 11 amino acids. CDR1 is SQVTM and CDR2 is ANQGSEA in the germline V gene. The chain's CDR3 is CSIGNSYEQYF. The CDR3 DNA follows: TGCAGCATAGGTAACTCCTACGAGCAGTACTTC.

There are many counts of this clonotype. Its ends do not fully match the called genes, so a read error is possible. This chain uses TRBV27 with TRBJ1-2; D call uncertain. CDR1 and CDR2 (germline): MNHEY, SMNVEV (reference sequence). The CDR3 spans 17 residues. In nucleotides, the CDR3 is TGTGCCAGCAGTTTGGCCCCCGGTCCACGCCCTAATTATGGCTACACCTTC. This gives the protein CASSLAPGPRPNYGYTF.